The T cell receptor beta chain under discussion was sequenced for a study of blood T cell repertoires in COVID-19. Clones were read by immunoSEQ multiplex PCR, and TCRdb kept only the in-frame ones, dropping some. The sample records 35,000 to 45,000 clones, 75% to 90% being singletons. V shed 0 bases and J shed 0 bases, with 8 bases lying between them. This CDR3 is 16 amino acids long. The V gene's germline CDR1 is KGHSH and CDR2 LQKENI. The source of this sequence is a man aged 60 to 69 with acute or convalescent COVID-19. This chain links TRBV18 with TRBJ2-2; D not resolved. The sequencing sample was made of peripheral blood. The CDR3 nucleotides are TGTGCCAGCTCACCACCTCTCAGGACGAACACCGGGGAGCTGTTTTTT. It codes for CASSPPLRTNTGELFF.